This T cell receptor beta chain appears in the sequencing data of a study of blood T cell repertoires in COVID-19. A word on this clone: Other DNA variants within this sample encode the same CDR3.

Profiling relied on immunoSEQ multiplex PCR, and the TCRdb table lists in-frame clones only, not all of them. The sample has 300,000 to 400,000 clones, roughly 90% seen once. The CDR3 extends over 13 amino acids. CDR1 is SNHLY and CDR2 is FYNNEI in the germline V gene. V dropped 6 bases and J dropped 4 bases, with 10 bases sitting between them. This sequence joins TRBV2 and TRBJ1-5, with a weak D call TRBD1 (5 bases). This sequence was found in a woman between 65 and 79 years old with COVID-19, enrolled during active disease. Sequencing was performed on peripheral blood. The chain's CDR3 is CASRPQGNQPQHF. The DNA for the CDR3 is TGTGCCAGCAGGCCTCAGGGTAATCAGCCCCAGCATTTT.